These 20 T cell receptor beta chains originate from one sample sequenced in a study of identical twins. Each CDR3 protein gets one entry after TCRdb re-called the 5' RACE reads with MiXCR. The repertoire holds roughly 1,500,000 distinct CDR3 sequences, with less than 40% as singletons. The sequenced sample was cord blood. These receptors all stem from a newborn girl in good health.

This chain connects TRBV5-1 to TRBJ2-5; 11 bases align to TRBD2. The germline V gene has CDR1 SGHRS and CDR2 YFSETQ. V trimming: 7 bases; J trimming: 2 bases; junction bases outside the gene matches: 7. CDR3 length: 15 residues. The CDR3 reads CASGGTSGVQETQYF. CDR3 in DNA: TGCGCCAGCGGCGGGACTAGCGGCGTACAAGAGACCCAGTACTTC.

This clonotype was seen only a few times. The V gene is TRBV7-9, the J gene TRBJ1-1; D remains unclear. V lost 6 bases and J lost 7, with 15 bases in between. The CDR3 extends over 13 amino acids. Germline V CDR1 and CDR2: SEHNR, FQNEAQ (reference sequence). This CDR3 is CASRNLHGIEAFF. The CDR3 bases are TGTGCCAGCAGGAATCTCCATGGAATTGAAGCTTTCTTT.

The chain has TRBV20-1 and TRBJ2-1; a weak D match, TRBD2 (5 bases). This CDR3 is built from 13 residues. Trimming removed 5 bases from V and 7 bases from J, with 15 bases in between. CDR1 DFQATT and CDR2 SNEGSKA come from the germline V gene (reference sequence). The CDR3 spells CSAGARTGNEQFF. The CDR3 nucleotides read TGCAGTGCTGGAGCCAGGACTGGGAATGAGCAGTTCTTC.

The chain is built from TRBV4-1 and TRBJ2-2; a possible D gene is TRBD2 (6 bases). The V and J ends lost 0 bases and 8 bases respectively, with 16 bases between them. Germline CDR1 reads MGHRA; CDR2 reads YSYEKL. CDR3 length equals 16 residues. The CDR3 coding sequence is TGCGCCAGCAGCCAAGATCTAGCGCGGGTTGCGGGGGAGCTGTTTTTT. Its protein product is CASSQDLARVAGELFF.

This sequence joins TRBV20-1 and TRBJ1-4; weak D call: TRBD1 (5 bases). Germline V gene data show CDR1 as DFQATT and CDR2 as SNEGSKA (reference sequence). V gave up 3 bases and J gave up 2 bases, with 7 bases separating them. This CDR3 contains 13 residues. The CDR3 DNA reads TGCAGTGCTAGCCGGGACACTAATGAAAAACTGTTTTTT. As protein: CSASRDTNEKLFF.

The chain has TRBV12-5 and TRBJ2-2; D not certain. Trimming left V 6 bases short and J 6 bases short, with 11 bases between. The germline V gene has CDR1 LGHNT and CDR2 FRNRAP. The CDR3 covers 13 residues. The CDR3 loop reads CASGDPWAGELFF. CDR3 DNA: TGTGCTAGTGGGGACCCCTGGGCCGGGGAGCTGTTTTTT.

The chain uses TRBV7-6 and TRBJ2-1; 8 bases are a match to TRBD2. The trim removed 1 base at V and 7 bases at J, leaving 6 bases unmatched. The CDR3 is made up of 15 amino acids. Germline V gene lookup returns CDR1 SGHVS and CDR2 FNYEAQ. CDR3 nucleotide sequence: TGTGCCAGCAGCTTAGAGGTCGAGCGGGAGAATGAGCAGTTCTTC. Protein sequence: CASSLEVERENEQFF. The full variable domain, its missing parts supplied by reference TRBV7-6 and TRBJ2-1, is GAGVSQSPRYKVTKRGQDVALRCDPISGHVSLYWYRQALGQGPEFLTYFNYEAQQDKSGLPNDRFSAERPEGSISTLTIQRTEQRDSAMYRCASSLEVERENEQFFGPGTRLTVL.

The chain joins TRBV7-9 to TRBJ2-7, with 7 bases identical to TRBD1. This CDR3 contains 15 residues. Germline values: CDR1 SEHNR, CDR2 FQNEAQ (reference sequence). J lost 0 bases, V lost 5 bases, and 7 bases had no gene match. CDR3 DNA: TGTGCCAGCAGCCAGGGGGTAAGGGCCTCCTACGAGCAGTACTTC. It encodes CASSQGVRASYEQYF.

Regarding this clonotype: Mismatch with germline at one junction end may stem from a read error. V usage is TRBV20-1 and J usage is TRBJ2-2, with TRBD2 identical over 12 bases. This CDR3 has 15 amino acids. CDR1 DFQATT and CDR2 SNEGSKA come from the germline V gene (reference sequence). The CDR3 DNA reads as TGCAGTGCTAGCAGACTAGCGGGAGATACCGGGGCGCTGTTTTTT. It is translated as CSASRLAGDTGALFF.

The chain carries TRBV10-3 and TRBJ2-1; D perhaps matches TRBD1 (5 bases). Trimming removed 6 bases from V and 8 bases from J, with 23 bases in between. The CDR3 is 16 amino acids. Germline V gives CDR1 ENHRY, CDR2 SYGVKD. The chain's CDR3 is CAISPWGIIFEDEQFF. The CDR3 nucleotides read TGTGCCATCAGCCCCTGGGGCATTATATTCGAGGATGAGCAGTTCTTC.

The chain joins TRBV29-1 to TRBJ2-1; maybe TRBD2 (6 bases). The ends were cut back, 0 bases at V and 4 bases at J, with 13 bases in the middle. The CDR3 length is 15 residues. Looked up from germline, CDR1 is SQVTM and CDR2 is ANQGSEA. The CDR3 nucleotides read TGCAGCGTTGAAGAGGCGGGTAGCGGATACAATGAGCAGTTCTTC. It specifies CSVEEAGSGYNEQFF.

This clonotype was counted a few times. The V and J genes are TRBV29-1 and TRBJ1-2, with D uncertain. The ends were cut back, 5 bases at V and 8 bases at J, with 9 bases in the middle. CDR1 is SQVTM, CDR2 ANQGSEA, per germline. The CDR3 is 10 amino acids. The CDR3 here is CSVRGDGYTF. The CDR3, as DNA: TGCAGCGTTCGAGGAGACGGCTACACCTTC.

This clonotype was observed at least ten times. CDR3 loop: CASKSSDYGYTF. The CDR3 DNA reads TGTGCCAGCAAATCCTCCGACTATGGCTACACCTTC. The chain joins TRBV12-3 or TRBV12-4 to TRBJ1-2; D not resolved. Trimming cost V 7 bases and J 3 bases, with 9 bases left between them. This CDR3 spans 12 amino acids.

Only a few counts were recorded for this clonotype. The CDR3 nucleotides read TGTGCCAGCAGCGCCAGGACTAGCCTATCCCATACGCAGTATTTT. It is translated as CASSARTSLSHTQYF. V and J are TRBV7-2 and TRBJ2-3; 8 positions agree with TRBD2. Germline values: CDR1 SGHTA, CDR2 FQGNSA. V lost 5 bases and J lost 7; bases outside the gene matches: 11. The CDR3 spans 15 residues.

V is TRBV18 and J is TRBJ2-3, with 8 nucleotides matching TRBD2. Germline assignment: CDR1 KGHSH and CDR2 LQKENI. V was clipped by 2 bases and J by 1 base; unmatched bases: 5. The CDR3 contains 16 residues. As DNA, the CDR3 is TGTGCCAGCTCACCATATCCAGCGGGGGGCACAGATACGCAGTATTTT. This sequence encodes CASSPYPAGGTDTQYF.

The V gene is TRBV3-1, the J gene TRBJ2-7; 8 positions agree with TRBD2. V lost 4 bases to trimming and J lost 2 bases; unmatched junction nucleotides: 4. The CDR3 is made up of 14 amino acids. Per the germline V gene, CDR1 is LGHDT and CDR2 is YNNKEL (reference sequence). The CDR3 region has the DNA TGTGCCAGCAGCCGTGGTAGCGGGACCTACGAGCAGTACTTC. It encodes CASSRGSGTYEQYF.

The count of this clonotype is one. The V and J genes are TRBV5-1 and TRBJ2-1; 7 nucleotides match TRBD1. The DNA end favors TRBJ2-7, so the J call may be wrong. CDR3 length: 16 amino acids. CDR1 SGHRS and CDR2 YFSETQ come from the germline V gene. CDR3 sequence: CASSLTTGTAYNEQYF. The CDR3 region has the DNA TGCGCCAGCAGCTTGACCACCGGGACAGCCTACAATGAGCAGTACTTC.

This clonotype was counted a single time. The CDR3 loop is CASSISGGQPQHF. Here the CDR3 DNA reads TGTGCCAGTAGTATTTCAGGGGGGCAGCCCCAGCATTTT. The chain joins TRBV19 to TRBJ1-5; 7 positions match TRBD1. Germline CDR1 is LNHDA and CDR2 is SQIVND (reference sequence). CDR3 length equals 13 residues. V lost 3 bases, J lost 7 bases, and 3 bases stayed unmatched. The full variable domain, completed using reference TRBV19 and TRBJ1-5, is DGGITQSPKYLFRKEGQNVTLSCEQNLNHDAMYWYRQDPGQGLRLIYYSQIVNDFQKGDIAEGYSVSREKKESFPLTVTSAQKNPTAFYLCASSISGGQPQHFGDGTRLSIL.

CDR3 bases: TGCAGCGTTGGACTTTCGGATGGGGACAGGGACTACGAGCAGTACTTC. Translated: CSVGLSDGDRDYEQYF. The chain combines TRBV29-1 with TRBJ2-7, with 9 bases matching TRBD1. The CDR3 consists of 16 residues. With V trimmed by 4 bases and J by 3 bases, 13 bases remained unmatched. CDR1 and CDR2 (germline): SQVTM, ANQGSEA.

This clonotype was picked up many times. This chain joins TRBV2 and TRBJ2-7; D remains ambiguous. This CDR3 region has 14 residues. The germline V gene encodes CDR1 SNHLY and CDR2 FYNNEI. With 5 bases removed from V and 0 bases from J, the gap between germline ends came to 11 bases. The CDR3 reads CASSPDGSSYEQYF. CDR3 in DNA: TGTGCCAGCAGTCCCGACGGAAGCTCCTACGAGCAGTACTTC.